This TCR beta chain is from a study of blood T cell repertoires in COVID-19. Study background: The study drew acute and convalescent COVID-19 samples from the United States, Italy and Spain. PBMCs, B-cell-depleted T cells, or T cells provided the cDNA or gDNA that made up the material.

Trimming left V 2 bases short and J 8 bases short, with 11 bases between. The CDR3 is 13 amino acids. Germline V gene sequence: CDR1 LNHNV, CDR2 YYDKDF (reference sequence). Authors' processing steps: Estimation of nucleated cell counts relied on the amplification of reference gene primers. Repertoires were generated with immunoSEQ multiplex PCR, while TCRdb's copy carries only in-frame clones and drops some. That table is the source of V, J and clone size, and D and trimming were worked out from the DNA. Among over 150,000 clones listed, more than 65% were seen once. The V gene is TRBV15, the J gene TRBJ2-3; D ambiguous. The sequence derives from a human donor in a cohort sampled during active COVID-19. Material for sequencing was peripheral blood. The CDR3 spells CATSRLPVGTQYF. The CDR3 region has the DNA TGTGCCACCAGCAGACTACCCGTTGGTACGCAGTATTTT.